These 21 T cell receptor beta chains came from one sample sequenced in a study of T cells in Graves' hyperthyroidism and ophthalmopathy. Regions amplified from RNA transcripts were the TCR beta CDR3 regions. The TCR CDR3 was amplified in a first-round RT-PCR using the HTBI primer set. MiXCR, run by TCRdb on the multiplex PCR reads, gives a single entry per CDR3 protein. Counted here are under 700,000 distinct CDR3 sequences, over 15% occurring once; the ten biggest clones make up 15% to 20%. The sequenced material came from blood. The receptors derive from a woman under 30 with Graves' hyperthyroidism.

This clonotype was seen repeatedly, ten times or more. The rearrangement uses TRBV30 and TRBJ2-1; D uncertain. CDR1 and CDR2 from the germline V gene are GTSNPN and SVGIG (reference sequence). The CDR3 is 17 residues long. Trimming left V 1 base short and J 0 bases short, with 16 bases between. DNA for the CDR3: TGTGCCTGGAGTGGTCTTCACGTCTCGCGCTCCTACAATGAGCAGTTCTTC. This sequence encodes CAWSGLHVSRSYNEQFF.

This clonotype was observed a handful of times. J is TRBJ2-1 and V is TRBV6-1, with D tentatively TRBD2 (5 bases). This CDR3 has 14 residues. Trimming took 7 bases from V and 6 from J, leaving 16 bases between them. Looked up from germline, CDR1 is MNHNS and CDR2 is SASEGT. CDR3 protein: CASTGSRLTNEQFF. The CDR3 DNA is TGTGCCAGCACTGGGAGCCGCCTAACCAATGAGCAGTTCTTC.

This clonotype came up a few times. V is TRBV7-9 and J is TRBJ1-2; TRBD1 is a possible D gene (6 bases). Trimming took off 5 bases at V and 12 bases at J, with 25 bases between the two ends. The CDR3 is 15 residues long. Germline-derived CDR1 and CDR2 are SEHNR and FQNEAQ (reference sequence). CDR3 sequence (DNA): TGTGCCAGCAGCCATGGGGGGCGAAACTACGTCGGGCACACCTTC. Translation gives CASSHGGRNYVGHTF.

This clonotype was detected only a few times. The chain carries TRBV2 and TRBJ2-2; possibly TRBD2 for D (5 bases). The CDR3 is 14 residues long. The germline V gene has CDR1 SNHLY and CDR2 FYNNEI. V was trimmed by 7 bases and J by 5 bases, leaving 14 bases between them. The CDR3 region has the DNA TGTGCCAGCAATCGGGGAGAGAAGACCGGGGAGCTGTTTTTT. As protein: CASNRGEKTGELFF. The full variable domain, in which reference TRBV2 and TRBJ2-2 provide the parts outside the CDR3, is EPEVTQTPSHQVTQMGQEVILRCVPISNHLYFYWYRQILGQKVEFLVSFYNNEISEKSEIFDDQFSVERPDGSNFTLKIRSTKLEDSAMYFCASNRGEKTGELFFGEGSRLTVL.

This clonotype came up a few times. This chain uses TRBV5-6 with TRBJ2-3; D might be TRBD2 (6 bases). Trimming took 0 bases from V and 2 from J, leaving 10 bases between them. This CDR3 region has 15 residues. CDR1 is SGHDT and CDR2 is YYEEEE in the germline V gene. The chain's CDR3 is CASSLGLEDTDTQYF. The CDR3 DNA reads TGTGCCAGCAGCTTGGGACTAGAGGACACAGATACGCAGTATTTT.

This clonotype has a handful of counts. At one of its ends the junction is not consistent with the germline gene, which may arise from a read error. The V and J genes are TRBV27 and TRBJ1-5; 10 bases are a match to TRBD1. The germline gives CDR1 MNHEY, CDR2 SMNVEV (reference sequence). The CDR3 runs 19 residues. The CDR3 sequence: CASSKLYGTGEPSSQPQHF. The CDR3 nucleotides are TGTGCCAGCAGTAAACTCTACGGGACAGGGGAACCTAGCAGTCAGCCCCAGCATTTT.

This clonotype occurred a few times. The chain employs TRBV25-1 and TRBJ2-7; D might be TRBD1 or TRBD2, each matching 6 bases. Trimming pared 10 bases from V and 1 base from J, leaving 23 bases between. This CDR3 comprises 16 residues. The germline gives CDR1 MGHDK, CDR2 SYGVNS. The CDR3 reads CATTPTGGRPSYEQYF. For the CDR3, the DNA is TGTGCCACGACCCCGACAGGAGGGAGACCATCCTACGAGCAGTACTTC.

This clonotype was counted ten times or more. The chain couples TRBV18 to TRBJ1-1; unclear D gene. The CDR3 length is 12 residues. The V gene lost 1 base and the J gene lost 6 bases, with 6 bases spanning the gap. Germline V gene sequence: CDR1 KGHSH, CDR2 LQKENI. This chain's CDR3 is CASSPRQAEAFF. CDR3 DNA: TGTGCCAGCTCACCACGGCAGGCTGAAGCTTTCTTT.

This clonotype was counted ten times or more. The V gene is TRBV5-1, the J gene TRBJ1-6; TRBD1 is a possible D gene (5 bases). This CDR3 is 15 amino acids long. Germline loops: CDR1 SGHRS, CDR2 YFSETQ. Trimming took 0 bases from V and 8 from J, leaving 12 bases between them. The CDR3 nucleotides read TGCGCCAGCAGCTTGGATCCGGGGGGAGATTCACCCCTCCACTTT. Protein: CASSLDPGGDSPLHF.

This clonotype was seen at least ten times. The V gene is TRBV28, the J gene TRBJ2-1, with D unclear. Germline CDR1 and CDR2: MDHEN and SYDVKM. The V end lost 2 bases, the J end lost 6 bases, and 11 bases lay between the germline ends. The CDR3 covers 14 residues. The CDR3 here is CASSLMGSGNEQFF. For the CDR3, the DNA is TGTGCCAGCAGTTTAATGGGTTCAGGCAATGAGCAGTTCTTC.

Notes on this clonotype: The junction does not match germline at one end; this may be a read error. This chain joins TRBV15 and TRBJ2-5, with D unclear. This CDR3 contains 12 residues. CDR1 and CDR2 from the germline V gene are LNHNV and YYDKDF (reference sequence). CDR3 residues: CATRGIQETQCF. Written as DNA, the CDR3 is TGTGCCACCAGGGGGATACAAGAGACCCAGTGCTTC.

The rearrangement links TRBV29-1 to TRBJ2-7; D unclear. The V and J ends lost 6 bases and 4 bases respectively, with 16 bases between them. The CDR3 has 13 residues. Germline-derived CDR1 and CDR2 are SQVTM and ANQGSEA. CDR3 nucleotide sequence: TGCAGCGTCACCTTGGCACCCGGGTACGAGCAGTACTTC. Encoded protein: CSVTLAPGYEQYF.

This clonotype was seen a handful of times. This rearrangement joins TRBV3-1 to TRBJ1-2, with 7 bases lining up with TRBD1. Germline CDR1 reads LGHDT; CDR2 reads YNNKEL (reference sequence). The CDR3 spans 12 residues. V was pared by 1 base and J by 14 bases, with 7 bases of the junction left unmatched. The CDR3 bases are TGTGCCAGCAGCCAAGGGGGGACAGCGGATACCTTC. Translation gives CASSQGGTADTF. Full variable domain (missing parts from reference TRBV3-1 and TRBJ1-2): DTAVSQTPKYLVTQMGNDKSIKCEQNLGHDTMYWYKQDSKKFLKIMFSYNNKELIINETVPNRFSPKSPDKAHLNLHINSLELGDSAVYFCASSQGGTADTFGSGTRLTVV.

This clonotype showed up just a few times. The V and J genes are TRBV7-9 and TRBJ1-5, with 10 bases matching TRBD1. Germline values: CDR1 SEHNR, CDR2 FQNEAQ (reference sequence). Germline trimming cut 5 bases from V and 5 bases from J; bases unmatched to any gene: 9. The CDR3 runs to 16 residues. CDR3 sequence: CASSVGDRGIHQPQHF. The CDR3 nucleotides are TGTGCCAGCAGCGTAGGGGACAGGGGAATCCATCAGCCCCAGCATTTT.

This clonotype was found many times. The rearrangement joins TRBV18 to TRBJ1-1, with D unresolved. The CDR3 has 12 residues. V lost 3 bases, J lost 11 bases, and 13 bases lay in between. Germline V lookup: CDR1 KGHSH, CDR2 LQKENI. The CDR3 loop reads CASSPQRVEAFF. CDR3 DNA sequence: TGTGCCAGCTCACCGCAGAGGGTCGAGGCTTTCTTT.

This clonotype was seen at least ten times. The V call is TRBV28, the J call TRBJ1-5; possible D gene TRBD1, 5 bases. There are 14 residues in the CDR3. The germline CDR1 and CDR2 sequences are MDHEN and SYDVKM. Trimming pared 6 bases from V and 4 bases from J, leaving 13 bases between. The CDR3 region is CASRPQGWNQPQHF. CDR3 coding DNA: TGTGCCAGCAGGCCGCAGGGATGGAATCAGCCCCAGCATTTT.

The gene calls are TRBV5-1 and TRBJ2-1, with 10 bases fitting TRBD2. Losses at the gene ends were 4 bases for V and 7 bases for J; bases not matched to a gene: 5. The CDR3 covers 14 residues. Germline assignment: CDR1 SGHRS and CDR2 YFSETQ. The CDR3, as DNA: TGCGCCAGCAGCGAGGCTAGCGGGAGTAATGAGCAGTTCTTC. This sequence encodes CASSEASGSNEQFF.

The chain combines TRBV27 with TRBJ2-7; 8 nucleotides match TRBD2. This CDR3 has 15 amino acids. V lost 3 bases to trimming and J lost 4 bases; unmatched junction nucleotides: 8. Germline CDR1 MNHEY, CDR2 SMNVEV (reference sequence). The chain's CDR3 is CASSFPAGDDYEQYF. CDR3 nucleotide sequence: TGTGCCAGCAGTTTTCCAGCGGGGGACGATTACGAGCAGTACTTC.

This clonotype has a count of ten or more. The chain recombines TRBV14 with TRBJ2-1; 8 nucleotides line up with TRBD1. The germline gives CDR1 SGHDN, CDR2 FVKESK. The CDR3 contains 16 residues. Losses at the gene ends were 4 bases for V and 3 bases for J; bases not matched to a gene: 8. The CDR3 region is CASSPMTGDFYNEQFF. CDR3 coding DNA: TGTGCCAGCAGCCCTATGACAGGGGATTTCTACAATGAGCAGTTCTTC.

The genes are TRBV24-1 and TRBJ2-1, with D possibly being TRBD1 (8 bases). Germline V gene lookup returns CDR1 KGHDR and CDR2 SFDVKD. CDR3 length equals 15 residues. V shed 1 base and J shed 5 bases, with 11 bases lying between them. CDR3 sequence (DNA): TGTGCCACCAGTGATTTTACAGGGGGGGACAATGAGCAGTTCTTC. Its translation is CATSDFTGGDNEQFF.

This clonotype was counted a few times. The chain combines TRBV6-1 with TRBJ1-2, with TRBD1 matching over 11 bases. This CDR3 has 13 residues. Unmatched junction bases numbered 1, after V lost 4 bases and J lost 6 bases. Per the germline V gene, CDR1 is MNHNS and CDR2 is SASEGT. The CDR3 region is CASSGTGGHGYTF. DNA for the CDR3: TGTGCCAGCAGTGGGACAGGGGGCCATGGCTACACCTTC.